This TCR beta chain was captured in a study of blood T cell repertoires in COVID-19. This CDR3 has 14 amino acids. Germline V gene lookup returns CDR1 SNHLY and CDR2 FYNNEI. The trim removed 5 bases at V and 1 base at J, leaving 3 bases unmatched. This clone was seen a handful of times. Produced via immunoSEQ multiplex PCR; TCRdb's table is partial and in-frame only. The data contain roughly 200,000 clones, almost 90% of them singletons. The genes are TRBV2 and TRBJ2-3, with 7 bases matching TRBD2. Sequenced material: peripheral blood. The clonotype was recovered from a man in his late teens or twenties with active or convalescent COVID-19. The CDR3 coding sequence is TGTGCCAGCAGTTTGCTAGCGGGCACAGATACGCAGTATTTT. The encoded protein is CASSLLAGTDTQYF.